This T cell receptor (beta chain) was obtained from a study of blood T cell repertoires in COVID-19. Clones were sequenced by immunoSEQ multiplex PCR, and TCRdb holds only the in-frame ones, with some missing. This sample carries around 50,000 clones, approximately 86% of them seen once, and the ten largest clones take around 3%. The CDR3 is 12 residues long. The V gene's germline CDR1 is SGHDT and CDR2 YYEEEE. Trimming cost V 2 bases and J 10 bases; bases outside gene matches: 3. This clone was observed a single time. This chain connects TRBV5-6 to TRBJ2-1, with 7 bases that match TRBD2. The TCR was taken from a woman over 75 with acute or convalescent COVID-19. Source material: peripheral blood. CDR3 amino acids: CASSLGLVEQFF. CDR3 sequence (DNA): TGTGCCAGCAGCTTAGGACTAGTGGAGCAGTTCTTC.